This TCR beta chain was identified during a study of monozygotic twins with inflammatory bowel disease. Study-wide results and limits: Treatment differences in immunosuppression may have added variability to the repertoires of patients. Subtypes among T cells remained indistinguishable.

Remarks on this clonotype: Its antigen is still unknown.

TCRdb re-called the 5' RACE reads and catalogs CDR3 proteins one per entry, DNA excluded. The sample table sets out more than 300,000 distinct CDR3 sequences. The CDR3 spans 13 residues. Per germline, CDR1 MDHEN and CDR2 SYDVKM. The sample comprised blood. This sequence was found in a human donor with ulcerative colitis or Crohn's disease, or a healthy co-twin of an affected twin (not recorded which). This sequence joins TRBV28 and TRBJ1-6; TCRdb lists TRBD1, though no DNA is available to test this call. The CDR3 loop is CASSPGFNSPLHF.